The next 25 T cell receptor beta chains were all read from a single sample in a study of OX40 agonist ivuxolimab in advanced cancers. The repertoire was sequenced with immunoSEQ multiplex PCR; TCRdb's copy has only in-frame clones and lacks some. The table lists approximately 99,000 clones, 91% of them singletons. Sample: CD4+ or CD8+ T cells sorted from blood, taken in a trial of the OX40 agonist ivuxolimab. These TCRs come from an adult with an advanced solid tumor such as melanoma, head and neck, liver or kidney cancer.

This chain links TRBV25-1 with TRBJ2-2; possibly TRBD1 for D (6 bases). V was clipped by 6 bases and J by 2 bases, with 10 bases between them. The CDR3 covers 14 residues. Per the germline V gene, CDR1 is MGHDK and CDR2 is SYGVNS. The chain's CDR3 is CASREDRNTGELFF. The CDR3 DNA follows: TGTGCCAGCAGAGAGGACAGAAACACCGGGGAGCTGTTTTTT.

The V gene is TRBV11-2, the J gene TRBJ2-3; 10 nucleotides align to TRBD2. CDR3 size: 14 residues. Per germline, CDR1 SGHAT and CDR2 FQNNGV. Trimming removed 0 bases from V and 8 bases from J; junction bases left unmatched: 2. CDR3: CASSLEIAGGTQYF. CDR3 in DNA: TGTGCCAGCAGCTTAGAAATAGCGGGGGGTACGCAGTATTTT. Combining the CDR3 with reference TRBV11-2 and TRBJ2-3 gives the whole variable domain EAGVAQSPRYKIIEKRQSVAFWCNPISGHATLYWYQQILGQGPKLLIQFQNNGVVDDSQLPKDRFSAERLKGVDSTLKIQPAKLEDSAVYLCASSLEIAGGTQYFGPGTRLTVL.

The rearrangement uses TRBV5-1 and TRBJ2-7; D remains unclear. The germline V and J ends were trimmed by 5 bases and 3 bases, with 9 bases remaining between them. The V gene's germline CDR1 is SGHRS and CDR2 YFSETQ. This CDR3 spans 12 amino acids. Here the CDR3 reads CASRDEDYEQYF. DNA of the CDR3: TGCGCCAGCAGGGACGAGGACTACGAGCAGTACTTC.

This clone has just one count. The chain joins TRBV5-4 to TRBJ1-2; 8 nucleotides align to TRBD1. V lost 4 bases and J lost 8; bases outside the gene matches: 4. The CDR3 has 12 residues. Germline V gene sequence: CDR1 SGHNT, CDR2 YYREEE (reference sequence). CDR3 DNA: TGTGCCAGCAGCGCCCCAGGGGGCGGCTACACCTTC. Its protein product is CASSAPGGGYTF. Combining the CDR3 with reference TRBV5-4 and TRBJ1-2 gives the whole variable domain ETGVTQSPTHLIKTRGQQVTLRCSSQSGHNTVSWYQQALGQGPQFIFQYYREEENGRGNFPPRFSGLQFPNYSSELNVNALELDDSALYLCASSAPGGGYTFGSGTRLTVV.

The chain carries TRBV2 and TRBJ2-3; D unresolved. V dropped 5 bases and J dropped 1 base, with 16 bases sitting between them. CDR1 and CDR2 (germline): SNHLY, FYNNEI. CDR3 length equals 16 residues. Here the CDR3 DNA reads TGTGCCAGCAGTCCCGCCTCTGGCGGAGGCACAGATACGCAGTATTTT. Protein product: CASSPASGGGTDTQYF.

V is TRBV11-2 and J is TRBJ1-5; no clear D. This CDR3 region has 15 residues. Germline V gives CDR1 SGHAT, CDR2 FQNNGV. Trimming stripped 2 bases from V and 0 bases from J, with 8 bases between. In DNA, the CDR3 is TGTGCCAGCAGCTTAAGAGGCAGTAGCAATCAGCCCCAGCATTTT. It is translated as CASSLRGSSNQPQHF.

The chain combines TRBV5-1 with TRBJ2-5; 7 positions agree with TRBD1. CDR1 is SGHRS, CDR2 YFSETQ, per germline. Trimming at V came to 5 bases and at J to 7 bases, leaving 11 bases not matched to a gene. CDR3 length: 14 residues. As DNA, the CDR3 is TGCGCCAGCAGAGAACAGGGGTTGGAAGGGACCCAGTACTTC. Encoded protein: CASREQGLEGTQYF. Filled out from reference TRBV5-1 and TRBJ2-5, the complete variable domain reads KAGVTQTPRYLIKTRGQQVTLSCSPISGHRSVSWYQQTPGQGLQFLFEYFSETQRNKGNFPGRFSGRQFSNSRSEMNVSTLELGDSALYLCASREQGLEGTQYFGPGTRLLVL.

This chain joins TRBV19 and TRBJ1-2; 7 bases are shared with TRBD1. The CDR3 is 15 residues long. Germline loops: CDR1 LNHDA, CDR2 SQIVND (reference sequence). J gave up 4 bases and V 1 base, and 6 bases lay outside the gene matches. CDR3 in DNA: TGTGCCAGTAGTATAGGACAGGGAAGTATCTATGGCTACACCTTC. This codes for CASSIGQGSIYGYTF.

The J gene is TRBJ2-5, the V gene TRBV5-1; D unclear. V dropped 4 bases and J dropped 7 bases, with 17 bases sitting between them. The CDR3 covers 14 residues. Germline values: CDR1 SGHRS, CDR2 YFSETQ. The CDR3 protein is CASSVARPPGTQYF. The DNA for the CDR3 is TGCGCCAGCAGCGTAGCCCGGCCCCCAGGGACCCAGTACTTC. Filled out from reference TRBV5-1 and TRBJ2-5, the complete variable domain reads KAGVTQTPRYLIKTRGQQVTLSCSPISGHRSVSWYQQTPGQGLQFLFEYFSETQRNKGNFPGRFSGRQFSNSRSEMNVSTLELGDSALYLCASSVARPPGTQYFGPGTRLLVL.

The V and J genes are TRBV6-5 and TRBJ1-1; a weak D match, TRBD1 (6 bases). Deletions cut 6 bases from V and 6 bases from J, with 20 bases between. The CDR3 has 15 amino acids. Per the germline V gene, CDR1 is MNHEY and CDR2 is SVGAGI. The CDR3 sequence: CASRQTSTGGSEAFF. CDR3 coding DNA: TGTGCCAGCAGACAAACCTCGACAGGAGGGTCTGAAGCTTTCTTT.

J is TRBJ2-5 and V is TRBV5-4; 7 nucleotides match TRBD2. The CDR3 covers 16 residues. Germline V lookup: CDR1 SGHNT, CDR2 YYREEE (reference sequence). V gave up 4 bases and J gave up 5 bases; unmatched junction bases: 14. CDR3 nucleotides: TGTGCCAGCAGCATCCCCGGGCCCCTCGGGAGGGAGACCCAGTACTTC. Amino acid sequence: CASSIPGPLGRETQYF. Using reference TRBV5-4 and TRBJ2-5 for the parts outside the CDR3, the full variable domain is ETGVTQSPTHLIKTRGQQVTLRCSSQSGHNTVSWYQQALGQGPQFIFQYYREEENGRGNFPPRFSGLQFPNYSSELNVNALELDDSALYLCASSIPGPLGRETQYFGPGTRLLVL.

This chain uses TRBV27 with TRBJ2-1; TRBD2 matches 8 bases. CDR1 MNHEY and CDR2 SMNVEV come from the germline V gene (reference sequence). This CDR3 is 15 amino acids long. V lost 6 bases to trimming and J lost 10 bases; unmatched junction nucleotides: 14. CDR3 loop: CASRRLAGPRLEQFF. Here the CDR3 DNA reads TGTGCCAGCAGACGCCTAGCGGGCCCCAGACTCGAGCAGTTCTTC.

This clone showed up just a few times. The chain uses TRBV19 and TRBJ2-1; TRBD2 is a possible D gene (6 bases). CDR1 is LNHDA, CDR2 SQIVND, per germline (reference sequence). The CDR3 spans 16 residues. V gave up 8 bases and J gave up 2 bases, with 19 bases separating them. Here the CDR3 reads CASGPGAPSPYNEQFF. The CDR3 DNA reads as TGTGCCAGTGGGCCGGGAGCGCCTTCCCCCTACAATGAGCAGTTCTTC.

V usage is TRBV6-1 and J usage is TRBJ1-5; D may be TRBD1 (6 bases). This CDR3 region has 15 residues. Per germline, CDR1 MNHNS and CDR2 SASEGT. V lost 7 bases and J lost 6, with 19 bases in between. The CDR3 coding sequence is TGTGCCAGCACCAAGGGGGGGGAGGGAGTTCAGCCCCAGCATTTT. It encodes CASTKGGEGVQPQHF.

The rearrangement links TRBV29-1 to TRBJ2-7; D is perhaps TRBD2 (5 bases). The CDR3 is made up of 12 amino acids. V lost 8 bases and J 2 bases, leaving 13 bases between the germline ends. Germline V gene data show CDR1 as SQVTM and CDR2 as ANQGSEA. The CDR3 nucleotides read TGCAGCATACGAGGGTCTACCTACGAGCAGTACTTC. The encoded protein is CSIRGSTYEQYF.

This chain uses TRBV5-1 with TRBJ2-5; 10 bases map to TRBD1. The J call could be wrong; TRBJ2-7 is a better fit for the DNA end. The CDR3 length is 15 residues. The V gene's germline CDR1 is SGHRS and CDR2 YFSETQ. The CDR3 nucleotides read TGCGCCAGCAGCCCCGGGACAGGGGTCACCTACGAGCAGTACTTC. Encoded protein: CASSPGTGVTYEQYF.

The chain combines TRBV11-2 with TRBJ1-2; D is uncertain. The length of the CDR3 is 13 residues. With 5 bases removed from V and 5 bases from J, the gap between germline ends came to 12 bases. Germline V gives CDR1 SGHAT, CDR2 FQNNGV. DNA for the CDR3: TGTGCCAGCAGCCCCGGGTTTGGTTATGGCTACACCTTC. Residues: CASSPGFGYGYTF. Drawing the rest from reference TRBV11-2 and TRBJ1-2, the complete variable domain is EAGVAQSPRYKIIEKRQSVAFWCNPISGHATLYWYQQILGQGPKLLIQFQNNGVVDDSQLPKDRFSAERLKGVDSTLKIQPAKLEDSAVYLCASSPGFGYGYTFGSGTRLTVV.

The V and J genes are TRBV5-1 and TRBJ1-5; D gene unclear. CDR1 is SGHRS, CDR2 YFSETQ, per germline. This CDR3 spans 15 amino acids. Trimming took off 3 bases at V and 3 bases at J, with 13 bases between the two ends. CDR3 bases: TGCGCCAGCAGCTCCGGGGTGGATATCAATCAGCCCCAGCATTTT. Its protein is CASSSGVDINQPQHF.

The chain recombines TRBV7-9 with TRBJ1-1; weak D call: TRBD1 (5 bases). The CDR3 consists of 15 residues. CDR1 is SEHNR, CDR2 FQNEAQ, per germline (reference sequence). V dropped 7 bases and J dropped 1 base, with 16 bases sitting between them. Here the CDR3 DNA reads TGTGCCAGCACCCGAGGGGTAGTCCCGAACACTGAAGCTTTCTTT. This sequence encodes CASTRGVVPNTEAFF.

Only a few counts were recorded for this clone. CDR3: CASSPQGTGELFF. In nucleotides, the CDR3 is TGTGCCAGCAGCCCGCAGGGGACCGGGGAGCTGTTTTTT. V usage is TRBV14 and J usage is TRBJ2-2, with D possibly matching TRBD1 (6 bases). The germline CDR1 and CDR2 sequences are SGHDN and FVKESK. Trimming removed 4 bases at V and 5 bases at J, with 8 bases between. This CDR3 region has 13 residues.

The chain uses TRBV11-2 and TRBJ2-5; 15 bases line up with TRBD2. With V trimmed by 5 bases and J by 2 bases, 6 bases remained unmatched. Germline V lookup: CDR1 SGHAT, CDR2 FQNNGV. This CDR3 region has 17 residues. The DNA for the CDR3 is TGTGCCAGCAGCGCAGGACTAGCGGGGGGGACACAAGAGACCCAGTACTTC. Amino acid sequence: CASSAGLAGGTQETQYF.

V is TRBV5-8 and J is TRBJ2-2, with no clear D. Trimming left V 0 bases short and J 6 bases short, with 9 bases between. The CDR3 loop spans 14 amino acids. The germline V gene has CDR1 SGHTS and CDR2 YDEGEE. The CDR3 region has the DNA TGTGCCAGCAGCTTGGCTTCTAGGGCCGGGGAGCTGTTTTTT. Translated: CASSLASRAGELFF.

The CDR3 here is CSVSGTINTGELFF. The CDR3 bases are TGCAGCGTCTCCGGGACAATTAACACCGGGGAGCTGTTTTTT. The rearrangement links TRBV29-1 to TRBJ2-2; D possibly corresponds to TRBD1 (6 bases). With 6 bases removed from V and 2 bases from J, the gap between germline ends came to 13 bases. The CDR3 is 14 residues long. In germline, CDR1 is SQVTM, CDR2 ANQGSEA.

Written as DNA, the CDR3 is TGTGCCAGCAGCTTGCTGGCGGACAATGAGCAGTTCTTC. Protein product: CASSLLADNEQFF. The V and J genes are TRBV5-6 and TRBJ2-1; D unresolved. With 1 base removed from V and 5 bases from J, the gap between germline ends came to 7 bases. Germline V gene data show CDR1 as SGHDT and CDR2 as YYEEEE. The CDR3 totals 13 residues. The full variable domain, rest sourced from reference TRBV5-6 and TRBJ2-1, is DAGVTQSPTHLIKTRGQQVTLRCSPKSGHDTVSWYQQALGQGPQFIFQYYEEEERQRGNFPDRFSGHQFPNYSSELNVNALLLGDSALYLCASSLLADNEQFFGPGTRLTVL.

V usage is TRBV6-5 and J usage is TRBJ2-3; maybe TRBD2 (5 bases). CDR3 length: 15 residues. Germline values: CDR1 MNHEY, CDR2 SVGAGI. The germline V and J ends were trimmed by 6 bases and 2 bases, with 15 bases remaining between them. CDR3 amino acids: CASRSDYSTTDTQYF. The DNA for the CDR3 is TGTGCCAGCAGAAGCGACTATTCTACCACAGATACGCAGTATTTT.